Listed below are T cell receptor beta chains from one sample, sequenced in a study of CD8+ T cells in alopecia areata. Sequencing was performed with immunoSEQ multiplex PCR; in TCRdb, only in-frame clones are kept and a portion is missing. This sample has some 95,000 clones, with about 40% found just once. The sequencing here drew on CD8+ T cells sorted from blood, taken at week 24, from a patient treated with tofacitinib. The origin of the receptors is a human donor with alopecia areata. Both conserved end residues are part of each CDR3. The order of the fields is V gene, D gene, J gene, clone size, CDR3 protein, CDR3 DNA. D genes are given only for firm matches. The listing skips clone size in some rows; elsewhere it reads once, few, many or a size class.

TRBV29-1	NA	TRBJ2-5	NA	CSVEWVARVETQYF	TGCAGCGTTGAATGGGTAGCGAGGGTAGAGACCCAGTACTTC
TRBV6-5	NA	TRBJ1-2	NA	CASTIGRRYGYTF	TGTGCCAGCACAATAGGAAGGCGCTATGGCTACACCTTC
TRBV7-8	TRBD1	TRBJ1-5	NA	CASSSGQSNQPQHF	TGTGCCAGCAGCTCGGGACAGAGCAATCAGCCCCAGCATTTT
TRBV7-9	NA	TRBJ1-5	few	CASSPTDREGQPQHF	TGTGCCAGCAGCCCAACGGACCGGGAGGGTCAGCCCCAGCATTTT
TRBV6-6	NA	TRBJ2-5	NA	CASRKEGEETQYF	TGTGCCAGCAGGAAAGAGGGGGAAGAGACCCAGTACTTC
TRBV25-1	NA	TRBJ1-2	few	CASSSPGDGYTF	TGTGCCAGCAGTTCGCCAGGGGATGGCTACACCTTC
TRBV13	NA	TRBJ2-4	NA	CASSFVGNPSGLAKNIQYF	TGTGCCAGCAGCTTTGTGGGAAATCCATCTGGATTAGCCAAAAACATTCAGTACTTC
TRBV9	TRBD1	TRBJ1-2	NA	CASSETGGHGYTF	TGTGCCAGCAGCGAAACAGGGGGCCATGGCTACACCTTC
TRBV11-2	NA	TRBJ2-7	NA	CASSPPRGGYSYEQYF	TGTGCCAGCAGCCCACCTCGGGGCGGGTACTCCTACGAGCAGTACTTC
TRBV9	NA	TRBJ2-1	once	CASRAPGAYNEQFF	TGTGCCAGCAGAGCCCCGGGGGCCTACAATGAGCAGTTCTTC
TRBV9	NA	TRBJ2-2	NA	CASSVDWGELFF	TGTGCCAGCAGCGTAGATTGGGGGGAGCTGTTTTTT
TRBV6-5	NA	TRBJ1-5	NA	CASSYSGGNNQPQHF	TGTGCCAGCAGTTACTCTGGGGGGAACAATCAGCCCCAGCATTTT
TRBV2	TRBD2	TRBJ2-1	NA	CASSYPHTLAGVNEQFF	TGCGCCAGCAGTTATCCCCACACTCTAGCGGGAGTGAATGAGCAGTTCTTC
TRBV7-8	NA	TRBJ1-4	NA	CASSSDRPRGEKLFF	TGTGCCAGCAGCTCAGACCGACCGCGCGGTGAAAAACTGTTTTTT
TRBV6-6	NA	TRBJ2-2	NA	CASLTSGELFF	TGTGCCAGCTTGACGTCGGGGGAGCTGTTTTTT
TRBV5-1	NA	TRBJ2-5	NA	CASRSPPFETQYF	TGCGCCAGCAGGTCGCCCCCTTTCGAGACCCAGTACTTC
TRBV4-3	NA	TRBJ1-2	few	CASSQIPRGREDGYTF	TGCGCCAGCAGCCAAATCCCTCGGGGCAGGGAAGATGGCTACACCTTC
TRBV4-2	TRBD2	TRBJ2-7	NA	CASSQDASGRSYEQYF	TGTGCCAGCAGCCAAGACGCTAGCGGGAGGTCCTACGAGCAGTACTTC
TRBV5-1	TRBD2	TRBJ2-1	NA	CASSLGLAGGRDEQFF	TGCGCCAGCAGCTTGGGACTAGCGGGAGGGCGGGATGAGCAGTTCTTC
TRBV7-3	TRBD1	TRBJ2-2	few	CASSPGQGLFF	TGTGCCAGCAGCCCCGGACAGGGTCTGTTTTTT
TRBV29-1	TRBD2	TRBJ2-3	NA	CSVRLAGGHIDTQYF	TGCAGCGTTCGACTAGCGGGAGGTCACATAGATACGCAGTATTTT
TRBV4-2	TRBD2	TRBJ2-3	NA	CASSQVGLAGLTDTQYF	TGTGCCAGCAGCCAAGTAGGTCTAGCGGGCCTCACAGATACGCAGTATTTT
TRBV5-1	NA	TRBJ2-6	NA	CASSSSRLNSGANVLTF	TGCGCCAGCAGCTCCTCTAGACTGAACTCTGGGGCCAACGTCCTGACTTTC
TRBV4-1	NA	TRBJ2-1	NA	CASSQKSYNEQFF	TGCGCCAGCAGCCAAAAATCCTACAATGAGCAGTTCTTC
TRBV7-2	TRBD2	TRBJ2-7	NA	CASSLVESGRSYEQYF	TGTGCCAGCAGCTTAGTAGAAAGCGGGAGGTCGTACGAGCAGTACTTC
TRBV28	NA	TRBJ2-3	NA	CASSPRGSSTDTQYF	TGTGCCAGCAGTCCTCGGGGCAGTAGCACAGATACGCAGTATTTT
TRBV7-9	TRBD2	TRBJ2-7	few	CASSALPRSGRAYEQYF	TGTGCCAGCAGCGCCCTCCCCCGTAGCGGGAGGGCCTACGAGCAGTACTTC
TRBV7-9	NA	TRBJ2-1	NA	CASTSTPNEQFF	TGTGCCAGCACTTCAACCCCCAATGAGCAGTTCTTC
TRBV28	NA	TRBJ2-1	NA	CASSWGAYNEQFF	TGTGCCAGCAGTTGGGGCGCCTACAATGAGCAGTTCTTC
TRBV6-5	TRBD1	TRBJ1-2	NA	CASSSGTGGLTYGYTF	TGTGCCAGCAGTTCCGGGACAGGGGGCTTAACCTATGGCTACACCTTC
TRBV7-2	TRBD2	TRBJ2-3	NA	CASSQRLAWDTQYF	TGTGCCAGCAGCCAGAGACTAGCTTGGGATACGCAGTATTTT
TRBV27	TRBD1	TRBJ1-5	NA	CASSPGTGGNQPQHF	TGTGCCAGCAGTCCCGGGACAGGGGGCAATCAGCCCCAGCATTTT
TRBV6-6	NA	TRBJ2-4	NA	CASSLWLEAKNIQYF	TGTGCCAGCAGCCTATGGTTGGAGGCCAAAAACATTCAGTACTTC
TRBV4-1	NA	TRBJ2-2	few	CASSQVRYTGELFF	TGCGCCAGCAGCCAAGTCAGATACACCGGGGAGCTGTTTTTT
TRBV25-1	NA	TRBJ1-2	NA	CASSEAGDYGYTF	TGTGCCAGCAGTGAAGCAGGGGACTATGGCTACACCTTC
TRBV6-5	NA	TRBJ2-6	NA	CASIQQDSGANVLTF	TGTGCCAGCATTCAACAGGACTCTGGGGCCAACGTCCTGACTTTC
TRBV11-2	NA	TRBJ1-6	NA	CASSLGGMGPLHF	TGTGCCAGCAGCTTAGGTGGGATGGGTCCCCTCCACTTT
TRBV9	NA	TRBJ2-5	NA	CASSVGTAQETQYF	TGTGCCAGCAGCGTAGGCACAGCCCAAGAGACCCAGTACTTC
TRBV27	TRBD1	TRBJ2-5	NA	CASSLGTGGLGTQYF	TGTGCCAGCAGTCTAGGGACAGGGGGCCTGGGGACCCAGTACTTC
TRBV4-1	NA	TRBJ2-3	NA	CASSQTWGGQSDTQYF	TGCGCCAGCAGCCAGACTTGGGGGGGGCAATCAGATACGCAGTATTTT
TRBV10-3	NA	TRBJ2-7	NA	CATRTDYEQYF	TGTGCCACCAGAACGGACTACGAGCAGTACTTC
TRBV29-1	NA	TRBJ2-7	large	CSVRGAGDVAYEQYF	TGCAGCGTCCGCGGGGCAGGGGACGTTGCCTACGAGCAGTACTTC
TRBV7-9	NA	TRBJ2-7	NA	CASSLGKRVLPYEQYF	TGTGCCAGCAGCTTAGGAAAGCGCGTACTCCCCTACGAGCAGTACTTC
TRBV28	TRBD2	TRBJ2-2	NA	CASSPLAGAGELFF	TGTGCCAGCAGTCCCCTAGCGGGGGCCGGGGAGCTGTTTTTT
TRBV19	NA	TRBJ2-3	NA	CASSISGAADSTDTQYF	TGTGCCAGTAGTATAAGCGGCGCAGCGGACAGCACAGATACGCAGTATTTT
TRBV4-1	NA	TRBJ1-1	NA	CASSQSPGNTEAFF	TGCGCCAGCAGCCAAAGTCCGGGGAACACTGAAGCTTTCTTT
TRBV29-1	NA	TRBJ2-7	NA	CSVGHLGYEQYF	TGCAGCGTTGGGCACCTCGGATACGAGCAGTACTTC